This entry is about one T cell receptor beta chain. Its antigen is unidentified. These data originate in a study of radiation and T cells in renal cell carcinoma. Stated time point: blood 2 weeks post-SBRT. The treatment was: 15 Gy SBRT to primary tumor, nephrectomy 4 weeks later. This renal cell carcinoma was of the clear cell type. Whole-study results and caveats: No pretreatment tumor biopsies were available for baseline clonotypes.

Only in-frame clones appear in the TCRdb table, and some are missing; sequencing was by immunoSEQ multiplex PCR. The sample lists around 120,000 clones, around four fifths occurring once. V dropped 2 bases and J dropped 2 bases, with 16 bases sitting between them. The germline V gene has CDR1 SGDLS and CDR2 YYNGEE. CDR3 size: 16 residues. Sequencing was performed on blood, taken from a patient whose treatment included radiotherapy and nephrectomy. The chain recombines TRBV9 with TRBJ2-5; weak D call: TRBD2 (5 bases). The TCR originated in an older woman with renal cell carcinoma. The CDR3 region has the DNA TGTGCCAGCAGCGTGGAGGACGGGTACTATCAAGAGACCCAGTACTTC. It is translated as CASSVEDGYYQETQYF.